A single sample is the source of the 10 T cell receptor beta chains below, sequenced in a study of beta chain features in type 1 diabetes. Study-wide points: Type 1 diabetes patients had moderately but significantly shorter TCRB CDR3s in all four CD4+ subsets.

Reverse transcription of all isolated RNA meant that expressed TCRB transcripts were sequenced. Sequencing used immunoSEQ multiplex PCR; TCRdb keeps in-frame clones, though not all of them. The sample lists 150,000 to 200,000 clones, 7.8% occurring once. No antigens are known for them. Sequenced material: central memory CD4+ T cells from blood. These receptors came from a woman aged 40 to 49 with type 1 diabetes.

The chain couples TRBV2 to TRBJ2-3, with a tentative D call TRBD2 (5 bases). Looked up from germline, CDR1 is SNHLY and CDR2 is FYNNEI. This CDR3 contains 13 residues. Deletions cut 5 bases from V and 4 bases from J, with 10 bases between. CDR3 region: CASSIAQADTQYF. The CDR3 region has the DNA TGTGCCAGCAGTATAGCGCAAGCAGATACGCAGTATTTT.

CDR3 in amino acids: CASTGPGELFF. Written as DNA, the CDR3 is TGTGCCAGCACGGGTCCCGGGGAGCTGTTTTTT. V gene TRBV7-8 combines with J gene TRBJ2-2; D not certain. This CDR3 spans 11 amino acids. CDR1 is SGHVS, CDR2 FQNEAQ, per germline. V was shortened by 7 bases and J by 6 bases, with 6 bases between the two germline ends.

About this clone itself: Other DNA sequences of this sample code for an identical CDR3. The chain combines TRBV29-1 with TRBJ1-5, with D perhaps TRBD1 (5 bases). Germline V gene lookup returns CDR1 SQVTM and CDR2 ANQGSEA. The CDR3 length is 13 residues. The germline V and J ends were trimmed by 5 bases and 4 bases, with 12 bases remaining between them. The chain's CDR3 is CSVTGGVNQPQHF. CDR3 DNA sequence: TGCAGCGTTACCGGAGGGGTGAATCAGCCCCAGCATTTT.

The J gene is TRBJ1-1, the V gene TRBV28; TRBD1 is a possible D gene (5 bases). The CDR3 covers 14 residues. The V end lost 6 bases, the J end lost 0 bases, and 11 bases lay between the germline ends. Looked up from germline, CDR1 is MDHEN and CDR2 is SYDVKM. The CDR3 DNA is TGTGCCAGCAGGCTGGGACTGATGAACACTGAAGCTTTCTTT. Amino acids: CASRLGLMNTEAFF.

This chain links TRBV4-2 with TRBJ1-5, with D possibly matching TRBD1 (5 bases). The germline CDR1 and CDR2 sequences are LGHNA and YNFKEQ. This CDR3 comprises 16 residues. Between the trimmed V and J ends, which lost 1 base and 5 bases, there was a span of 15 bases. DNA of the CDR3: TGTGCCAGCAGCCAAGCCGGGGGGTTATCGGATCAGCCCCAGCATTTT. Translating gives CASSQAGGLSDQPQHF.

This clone was observed a few times. The sample holds other DNA sequences that translate to the same CDR3. The gene calls are TRBV29-1 and TRBJ1-2, with 7 positions matching TRBD1. The CDR3 consists of 11 residues. After removal of 6 bases from V and 3 bases from J, the junction contained 1 base not matched to a gene. CDR1 and CDR2 (germline): SQVTM, ANQGSEA. The CDR3 DNA is TGCAGCGTGGGGACAGACTATGGCTACACCTTC. Its protein product is CSVGTDYGYTF.

The chain uses TRBV27 and TRBJ1-2, with D tentatively TRBD1 (6 bases). The germline V and J ends were trimmed by 5 bases and 6 bases, with 19 bases remaining between them. The CDR3 is made up of 15 amino acids. Germline V gives CDR1 MNHEY, CDR2 SMNVEV (reference sequence). The CDR3 here is CASSRDIGVRDGYTF. The CDR3 DNA sequence: TGTGCCAGCAGTCGGGACATTGGGGTTAGGGATGGCTACACCTTC.

V gene TRBV18 combines with J gene TRBJ2-7; 10 bases fit TRBD1. V gave up 5 bases and J gave up 6 bases; unmatched junction bases: 7. Germline V gene data show CDR1 as KGHSH and CDR2 as LQKENI. The CDR3 is 14 amino acids. The CDR3 DNA sequence: TGTGCCAGCTCAGCCGGGACAGGGGCTGGCGAGCAGTACTTC. Its protein is CASSAGTGAGEQYF.

This clone showed up just a few times. The chain links TRBV4-3 to TRBJ2-3, with TRBD1 matching 7 bases. CDR3 length equals 15 residues. The V segment lost 0 bases and the J segment 6 bases; nucleotides outside the gene matches: 6. The germline V gene has CDR1 LGHNA and CDR2 YSLEER. The CDR3 is CASSQDPTQGDTQYF. The CDR3 DNA follows: TGCGCCAGCAGCCAAGACCCAACACAGGGGGATACGCAGTATTTT.

The chain is built from TRBV28 and TRBJ1-2, with no clear D. Germline V gene lookup returns CDR1 MDHEN and CDR2 SYDVKM. Trimming pared 6 bases from V and 2 bases from J, leaving 7 bases between. This CDR3 spans 12 amino acids. In DNA, the CDR3 is TGTGCCAGCAGCACGGTGAACTATGGCTACACCTTC. It specifies CASSTVNYGYTF.